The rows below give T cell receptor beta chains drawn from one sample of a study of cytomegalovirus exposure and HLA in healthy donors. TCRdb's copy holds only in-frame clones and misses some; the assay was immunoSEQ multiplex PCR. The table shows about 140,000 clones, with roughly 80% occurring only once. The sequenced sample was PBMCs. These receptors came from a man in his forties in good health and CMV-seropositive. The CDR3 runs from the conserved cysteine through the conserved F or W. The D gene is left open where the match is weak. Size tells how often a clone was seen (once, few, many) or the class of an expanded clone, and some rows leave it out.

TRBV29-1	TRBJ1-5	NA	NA	CSVAQGVGNQPQHF	TGCAGCGTTGCACAGGGAGTTGGCAATCAGCCCCAGCATTTT
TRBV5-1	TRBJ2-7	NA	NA	CASSIPEGGGTYEQYF	TGCGCCAGCAGCATCCCTGAGGGGGGGGGAACCTACGAGCAGTACTTC
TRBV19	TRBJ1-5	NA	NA	CASSRLRDQPQHF	TGTGCCAGTAGTAGATTGAGAGATCAGCCCCAGCATTTT
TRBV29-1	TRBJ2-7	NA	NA	CSVGQGYYEQYF	TGCAGCGTTGGGCAGGGGTACTACGAGCAGTACTTC
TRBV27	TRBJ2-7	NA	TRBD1	CASSWTGGGSYEQYF	TGTGCCAGCAGTTGGACAGGGGGCGGATCCTACGAGCAGTACTTC
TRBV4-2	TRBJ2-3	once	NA	CASSQEASVSSADTQYF	TGTGCCAGCAGCCAAGAGGCTAGCGTTTCTTCCGCAGATACGCAGTATTTT
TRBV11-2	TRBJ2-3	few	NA	CASSSTLETDTQYF	TGTGCCAGCAGCTCCACCCTAGAAACAGATACGCAGTATTTT
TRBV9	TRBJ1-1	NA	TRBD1	CASSAFWTGTEAFF	TGTGCCAGCAGCGCCTTCTGGACAGGGACTGAAGCTTTCTTT
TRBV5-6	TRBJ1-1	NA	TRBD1	CASSLTGTGGWAFF	TGTGCCAGCAGCTTAACCGGGACAGGGGGCTGGGCTTTCTTT
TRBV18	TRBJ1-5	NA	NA	CASSQGRGQPQHF	TGTGCCAGCTCACAGGGTCGGGGTCAGCCCCAGCATTTT
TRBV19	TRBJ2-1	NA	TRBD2	CASSITGGYNEQFF	TGTGCCAGTAGTATAACGGGAGGTTACAATGAGCAGTTCTTC
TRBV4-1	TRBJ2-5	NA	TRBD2	CASSQAERGWETQYF	TGCGCCAGCAGCCAAGCCGAGCGGGGGTGGGAGACCCAGTACTTC
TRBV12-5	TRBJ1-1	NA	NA	CASGLVLRVPEAFF	TGTGCTAGTGGTTTGGTCTTGAGGGTCCCTGAAGCTTTCTTT
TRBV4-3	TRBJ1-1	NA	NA	CASSRGTTNTEAFF	TGCGCCAGCAGCCGCGGGACGACAAACACTGAAGCTTTCTTT
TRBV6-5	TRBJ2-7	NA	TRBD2	CASSYRGSADEQYF	TGTGCCAGCAGTTACCGCGGGAGTGCCGACGAGCAGTACTTC
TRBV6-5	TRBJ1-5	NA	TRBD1	CASRSDRGSNQPQHF	TGTGCCAGCAGGTCGGACAGGGGCAGTAATCAGCCCCAGCATTTT
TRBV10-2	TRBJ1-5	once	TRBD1	CASRPATGVGNQPQHF	TGCGCCAGCAGACCCGCTACAGGGGTTGGCAATCAGCCCCAGCATTTT
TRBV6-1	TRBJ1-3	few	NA	CASTDRSSGNTIYF	TGTGCCAGCACTGACAGATCCTCTGGAAACACCATATATTTT
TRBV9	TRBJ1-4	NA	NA	CASSVFTNEKLFF	TGTGCCAGCAGCGTCTTCACTAATGAAAAACTGTTTTTT
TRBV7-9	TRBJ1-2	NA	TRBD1	CASSVRQGGAYGYTF	TGTGCCAGCAGCGTCCGACAGGGTGGGGCCTATGGCTACACCTTC
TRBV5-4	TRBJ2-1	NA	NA	CASSLAKGRPVF	TGTGCCAGCAGCTTGGCAAAGGGGAGGCCCGTCTTC
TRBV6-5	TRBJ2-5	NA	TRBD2	CASSYGLAVETQYF	TGTGCCAGCAGTTACGGACTAGCGGTAGAGACCCAGTACTTC
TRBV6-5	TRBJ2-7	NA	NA	CASSYSTGHEQYF	TGTGCCAGCAGTTACTCTACTGGGCACGAGCAGTACTTC
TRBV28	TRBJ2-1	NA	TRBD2	CASSLFGLAGDKEQFF	TGTGCCAGCAGTCTGTTTGGGCTAGCGGGAGATAAAGAGCAGTTCTTC
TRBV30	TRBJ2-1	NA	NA	CAWSADVQGIEQFF	TGTGCCTGGAGTGCCGACGTACAGGGAATTGAGCAGTTCTTC
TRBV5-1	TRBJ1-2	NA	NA	CASSLRENYGYTF	TGCGCCAGCAGCCTGAGGGAGAACTATGGCTACACCTTC
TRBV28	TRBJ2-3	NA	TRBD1	CASSVPGQGADTQYF	TGTGCCAGCAGTGTCCCGGGACAGGGGGCAGATACGCAGTATTTT
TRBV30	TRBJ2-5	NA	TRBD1	CACPTSRGLREQYF	TGTGCCTGCCCGACGAGCAGGGGGCTAAGGGAGCAGTACTTC
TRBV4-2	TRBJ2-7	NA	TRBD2	CASSSTSGVSYEQYF	TGTGCCAGCAGCTCGACTAGCGGGGTCTCCTACGAGCAGTACTTC
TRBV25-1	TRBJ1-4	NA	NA	CASSDLREPNEKLFF	TGTGCCAGCAGTGACCTCCGGGAACCGAATGAAAAACTGTTTTTT
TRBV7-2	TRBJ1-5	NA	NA	CASSLATNQPQHF	TGTGCCAGCAGCTTAGCGACAAATCAGCCCCAGCATTTT
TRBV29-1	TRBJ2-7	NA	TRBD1	CSARTGGSYEQYF	TGCAGCGCCCGGACAGGGGGATCCTACGAGCAGTACTTC
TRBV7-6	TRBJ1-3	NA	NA	CASSPVGSGNTIYF	TGTGCCAGCAGCCCAGTTGGCTCTGGAAACACCATATATTTT
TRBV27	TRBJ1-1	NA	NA	CASSLSSGVPPNTEAFF	TGTGCCAGCAGTTTATCCTCAGGGGTCCCACCGAACACTGAAGCTTTCTTT